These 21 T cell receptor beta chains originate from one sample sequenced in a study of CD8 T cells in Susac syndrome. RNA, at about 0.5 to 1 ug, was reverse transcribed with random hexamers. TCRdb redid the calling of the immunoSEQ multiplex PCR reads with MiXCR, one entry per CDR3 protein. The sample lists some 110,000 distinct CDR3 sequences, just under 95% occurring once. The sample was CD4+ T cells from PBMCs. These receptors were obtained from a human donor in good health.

CDR3 DNA: TGTGCCAGCGCAAACAGGAGAGGCTACACCTTC. This gives the protein CASANRRGYTF. This rearrangement joins TRBV28 to TRBJ1-2; perhaps TRBD1 as D (5 bases). Germline V CDR1 and CDR2: MDHEN, SYDVKM. V was clipped by 8 bases and J by 8 bases, with 12 bases between them. The CDR3 extends over 11 amino acids.

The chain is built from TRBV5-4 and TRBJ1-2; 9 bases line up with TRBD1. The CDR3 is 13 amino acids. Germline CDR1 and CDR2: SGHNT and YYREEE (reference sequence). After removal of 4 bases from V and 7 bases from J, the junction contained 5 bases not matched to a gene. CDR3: CASSEGQGTGYTF. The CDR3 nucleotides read TGTGCCAGCAGCGAGGGACAGGGCACTGGCTACACCTTC.

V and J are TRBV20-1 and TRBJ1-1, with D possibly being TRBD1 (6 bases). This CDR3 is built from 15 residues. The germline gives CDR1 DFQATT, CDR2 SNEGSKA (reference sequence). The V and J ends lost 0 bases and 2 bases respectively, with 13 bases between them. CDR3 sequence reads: CSARDYGTPNTEAFF. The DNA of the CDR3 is TGCAGTGCTAGAGATTATGGGACACCCAACACTGAAGCTTTCTTT.

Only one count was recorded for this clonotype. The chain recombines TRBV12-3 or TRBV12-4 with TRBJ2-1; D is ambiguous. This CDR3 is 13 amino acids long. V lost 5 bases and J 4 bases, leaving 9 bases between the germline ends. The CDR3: CASSALGYNEQFF. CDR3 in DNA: TGTGCCAGCAGTGCCCTCGGGTACAATGAGCAGTTCTTC.

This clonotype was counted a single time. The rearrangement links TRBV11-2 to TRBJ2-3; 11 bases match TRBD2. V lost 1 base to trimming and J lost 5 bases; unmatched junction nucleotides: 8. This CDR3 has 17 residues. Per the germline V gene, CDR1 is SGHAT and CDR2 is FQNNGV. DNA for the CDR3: TGTGCCAGCAGCTTAGCCGTAGCGGGAGGGCCTGGAGATACGCAGTATTTT. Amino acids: CASSLAVAGGPGDTQYF.

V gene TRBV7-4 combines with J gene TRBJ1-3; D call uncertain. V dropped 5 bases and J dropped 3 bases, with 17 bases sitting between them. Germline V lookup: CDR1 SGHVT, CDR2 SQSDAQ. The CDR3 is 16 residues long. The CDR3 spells CASSPRVPGLGNTIYF. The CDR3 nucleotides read TGTGCCAGCAGCCCCAGAGTCCCCGGCCTTGGAAACACCATATATTTT.

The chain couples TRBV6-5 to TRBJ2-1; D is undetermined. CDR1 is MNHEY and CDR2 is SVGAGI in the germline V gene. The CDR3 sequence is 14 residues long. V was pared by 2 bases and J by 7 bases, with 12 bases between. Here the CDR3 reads CASSYPGGRNEQFF. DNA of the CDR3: TGTGCCAGCAGTTACCCGGGTGGTAGGAATGAGCAGTTCTTC.

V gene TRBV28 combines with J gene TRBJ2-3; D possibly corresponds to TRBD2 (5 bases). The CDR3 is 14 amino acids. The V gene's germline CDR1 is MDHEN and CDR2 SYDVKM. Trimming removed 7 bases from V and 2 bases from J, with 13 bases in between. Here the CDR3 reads CASTQRIYTDTQYF. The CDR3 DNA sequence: TGTGCCAGCACCCAGCGGATCTACACAGATACGCAGTATTTT. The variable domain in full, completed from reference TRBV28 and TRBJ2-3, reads DVKVTQSSRYLVKRTGEKVFLECVQDMDHENMFWYRQDPGLGLRLIYFSYDVKMKEKGDIPEGYSVSREKKERFSLILESASTNQTSMYLCASTQRIYTDTQYFGPGTRLTVL.

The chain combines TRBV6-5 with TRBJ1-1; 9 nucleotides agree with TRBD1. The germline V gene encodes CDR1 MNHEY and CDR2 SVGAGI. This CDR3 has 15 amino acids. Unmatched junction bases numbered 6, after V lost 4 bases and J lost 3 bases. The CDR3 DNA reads TGTGCCAGCAGTTTCAACAGGGGGCAGGACACTGAAGCTTTCTTT. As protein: CASSFNRGQDTEAFF.

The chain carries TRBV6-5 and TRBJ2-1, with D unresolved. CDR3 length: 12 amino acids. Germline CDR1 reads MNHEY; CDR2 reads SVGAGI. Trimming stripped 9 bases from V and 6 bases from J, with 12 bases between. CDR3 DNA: TGTGCCAGTAGACGCCGCCTCAATGAGCAGTTCTTC. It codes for CASRRRLNEQFF.

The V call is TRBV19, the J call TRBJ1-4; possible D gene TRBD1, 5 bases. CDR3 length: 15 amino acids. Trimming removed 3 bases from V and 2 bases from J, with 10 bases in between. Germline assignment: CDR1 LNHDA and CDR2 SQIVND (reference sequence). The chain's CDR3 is CASSIRRQTNEKLFF. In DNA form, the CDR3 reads TGTGCCAGTAGTATTAGGAGACAGACTAATGAAAAACTGTTTTTT. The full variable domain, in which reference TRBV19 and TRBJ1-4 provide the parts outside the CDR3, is DGGITQSPKYLFRKEGQNVTLSCEQNLNHDAMYWYRQDPGQGLRLIYYSQIVNDFQKGDIAEGYSVSREKKESFPLTVTSAQKNPTAFYLCASSIRRQTNEKLFFGSGTQLSVL.

The chain's CDR3 is CASSPPPGTRSSYNEQFF. The CDR3 DNA sequence: TGTGCCAGCAGCCCGCCCCCCGGGACGCGTAGCTCCTACAATGAGCAGTTCTTC. The chain joins TRBV3-1 to TRBJ2-1, with D possibly called TRBD1 or TRBD2 (5 bases each). V lost 4 bases and J 0 bases, leaving 19 bases between the germline ends. Germline lookup yields CDR1 LGHDT and CDR2 YNNKEL (reference sequence). This CDR3 comprises 18 residues.

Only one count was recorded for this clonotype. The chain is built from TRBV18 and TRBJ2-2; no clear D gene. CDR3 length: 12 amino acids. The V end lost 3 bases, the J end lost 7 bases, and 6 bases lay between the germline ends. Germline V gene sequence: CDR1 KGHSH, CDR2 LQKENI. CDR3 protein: CASSPANGELFF. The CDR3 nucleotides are TGTGCCAGCTCACCGGCGAACGGGGAGCTGTTTTTT.

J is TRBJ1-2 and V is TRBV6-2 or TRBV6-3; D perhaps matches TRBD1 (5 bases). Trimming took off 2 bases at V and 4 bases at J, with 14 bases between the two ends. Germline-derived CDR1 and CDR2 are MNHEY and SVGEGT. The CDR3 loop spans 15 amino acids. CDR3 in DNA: TGTGCCAGCAGTTACGGGGACCACATAATCTATGGCTACACCTTC. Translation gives CASSYGDHIIYGYTF.

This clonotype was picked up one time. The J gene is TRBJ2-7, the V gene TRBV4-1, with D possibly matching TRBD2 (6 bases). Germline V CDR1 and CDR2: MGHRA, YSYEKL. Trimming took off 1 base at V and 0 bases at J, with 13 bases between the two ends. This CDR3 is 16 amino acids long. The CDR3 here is CASSQAGEWSSYEQYF. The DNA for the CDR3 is TGCGCCAGCAGCCAAGCGGGAGAGTGGAGCTCCTACGAGCAGTACTTC.

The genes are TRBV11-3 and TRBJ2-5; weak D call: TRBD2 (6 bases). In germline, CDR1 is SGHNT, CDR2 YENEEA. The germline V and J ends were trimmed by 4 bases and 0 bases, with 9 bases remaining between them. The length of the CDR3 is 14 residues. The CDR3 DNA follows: TGTGCCAGCAGCTCCCGGGAGAACCAAGAGACCCAGTACTTC. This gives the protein CASSSRENQETQYF.

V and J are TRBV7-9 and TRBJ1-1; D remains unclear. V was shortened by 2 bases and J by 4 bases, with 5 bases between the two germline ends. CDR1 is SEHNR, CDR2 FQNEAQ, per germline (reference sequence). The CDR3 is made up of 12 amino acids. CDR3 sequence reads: CASSLLGTEAFF. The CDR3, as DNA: TGTGCCAGCAGCTTACTTGGCACTGAAGCTTTCTTT.

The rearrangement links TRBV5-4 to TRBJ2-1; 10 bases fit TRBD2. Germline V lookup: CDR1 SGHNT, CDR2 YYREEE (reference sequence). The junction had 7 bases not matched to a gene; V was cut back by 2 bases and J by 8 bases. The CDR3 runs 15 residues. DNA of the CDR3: TGTGCCAGCAGCTTAGGAGCGGGAGGGTTTTATGAGCAGTTCTTC. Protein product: CASSLGAGGFYEQFF. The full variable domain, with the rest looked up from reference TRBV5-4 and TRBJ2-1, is ETGVTQSPTHLIKTRGQQVTLRCSSQSGHNTVSWYQQALGQGPQFIFQYYREEENGRGNFPPRFSGLQFPNYSSELNVNALELDDSALYLCASSLGAGGFYEQFFGPGTRLTVL.

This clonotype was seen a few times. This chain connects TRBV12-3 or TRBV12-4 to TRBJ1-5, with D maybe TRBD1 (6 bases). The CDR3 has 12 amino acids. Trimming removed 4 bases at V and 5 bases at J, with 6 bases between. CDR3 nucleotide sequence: TGTGCCAGCAGTTCAGGGGATCAGCCCCAGCATTTT. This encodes CASSSGDQPQHF.

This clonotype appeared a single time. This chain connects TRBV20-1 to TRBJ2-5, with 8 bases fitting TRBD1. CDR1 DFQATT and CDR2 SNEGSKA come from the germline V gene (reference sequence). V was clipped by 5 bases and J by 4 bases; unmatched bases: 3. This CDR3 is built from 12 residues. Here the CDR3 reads CSAETGVETQYF. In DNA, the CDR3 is TGCAGTGCTGAGACAGGGGTAGAGACCCAGTACTTC.

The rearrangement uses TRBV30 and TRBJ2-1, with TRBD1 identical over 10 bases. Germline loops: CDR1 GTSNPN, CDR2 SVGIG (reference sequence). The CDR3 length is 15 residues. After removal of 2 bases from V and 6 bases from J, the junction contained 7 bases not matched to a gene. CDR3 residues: CAWSLGTGVSNEQFF. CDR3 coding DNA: TGTGCCTGGAGTCTCGGGACAGGGGTGAGCAATGAGCAGTTCTTC.